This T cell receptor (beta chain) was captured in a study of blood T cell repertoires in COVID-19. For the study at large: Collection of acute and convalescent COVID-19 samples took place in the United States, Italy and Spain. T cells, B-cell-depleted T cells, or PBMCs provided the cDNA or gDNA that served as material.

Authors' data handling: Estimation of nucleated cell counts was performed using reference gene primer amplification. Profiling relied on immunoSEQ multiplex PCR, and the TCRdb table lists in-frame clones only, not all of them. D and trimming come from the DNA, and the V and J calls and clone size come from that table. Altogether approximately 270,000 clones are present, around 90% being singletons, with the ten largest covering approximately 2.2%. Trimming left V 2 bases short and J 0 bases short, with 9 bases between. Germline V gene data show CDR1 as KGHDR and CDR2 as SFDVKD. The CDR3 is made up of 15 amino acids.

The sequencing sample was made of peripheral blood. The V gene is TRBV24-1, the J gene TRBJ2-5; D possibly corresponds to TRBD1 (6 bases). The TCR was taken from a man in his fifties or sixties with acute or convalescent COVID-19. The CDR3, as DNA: TGTGCCACCAGTGATTCGACAGGTTACCAAGAGACCCAGTACTTC. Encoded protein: CATSDSTGYQETQYF.